This TCR beta chain stems from a study of blood T cell repertoires in COVID-19. Germline CDR1 is LNHDA and CDR2 is SQIVND (reference sequence). This CDR3 has 16 residues. Trimming shortened V by 1 base and J by 3 bases, and 15 bases separated the two germline ends. Method: immunoSEQ multiplex PCR; TCRdb's copy keeps in-frame clones and lacks some. The sample carries approximately 670,000 clones, over 80% recorded once. V is TRBV19 and J is TRBJ1-2; tentatively, D is TRBD1 (5 bases). What was sequenced was peripheral blood. The clonotype originates from a woman between 18 and 30 years old with acute or convalescent COVID-19. CDR3 loop: CASSIAGQVMDYGYTF. The CDR3, as DNA: TGTGCCAGTAGTATAGCAGGGCAAGTTATGGACTATGGCTACACCTTC.